A single sample is the source of the 15 T cell receptor beta chains below, sequenced in a study of CD8 T cells in Susac syndrome. Reverse transcription used 0.5 to 1 ug RNA and random hexamers. A single record per CDR3 protein comes from TCRdb applying MiXCR to the immunoSEQ multiplex PCR reads. The sample shows about 200,000 distinct CDR3 sequences, over 85% of them seen only once. Sequencing was done on a sample of CD4+ T cells from PBMCs. These TCRs come from a human donor in good health.

The chain is built from TRBV24-1 and TRBJ2-1; TRBD2 agrees at 7 bases. The V gene's germline CDR1 is KGHDR and CDR2 SFDVKD. Losses at the gene ends were 8 bases for V and 5 bases for J; bases not matched to a gene: 14. This CDR3 region has 16 residues. The CDR3 here is CATNNPGRGGNNEQFF. The DNA of the CDR3 is TGTGCCACCAATAATCCGGGGAGGGGAGGGAACAATGAGCAGTTCTTC.

The chain combines TRBV29-1 with TRBJ2-3; 10 bases fit TRBD1. The CDR3 length is 16 residues. Germline V gives CDR1 SQVTM, CDR2 ANQGSEA. V lost 7 bases to trimming and J lost 2 bases; unmatched junction nucleotides: 12. CDR3 nucleotide sequence: TGCAGCGGGACATGGGCCGGGACAGGGGACACAGATACGCAGTATTTT. Encoded protein: CSGTWAGTGDTDTQYF.

The genes are TRBV5-1 and TRBJ1-2; D is ambiguous. Germline V gives CDR1 SGHRS, CDR2 YFSETQ. This CDR3 is built from 11 residues. Trimming took off 5 bases at V and 4 bases at J, with 6 bases between the two ends. This chain's CDR3 is CASRGSYGYTF. CDR3 nucleotide sequence: TGCGCCAGCAGGGGAAGCTATGGCTACACCTTC.

The chain combines TRBV7-2 with TRBJ2-3; no clear D gene. V lost 6 bases, J lost 0 bases, and 4 bases lay in between. The V gene's germline CDR1 is SGHTA and CDR2 FQGNSA. The length of the CDR3 is 12 residues. The CDR3 loop is CASSFSTDTQYF. In nucleotides, the CDR3 is TGTGCCAGCAGTTTTAGCACAGATACGCAGTATTTT. Full variable domain (missing parts from reference TRBV7-2 and TRBJ2-3): GAGVSQSPSNKVTEKGKDVELRCDPISGHTALYWYRQSLGQGLEFLIYFQGNSAPDKSGLPSDRFSAERTGGSVSTLTIQRTQQEDSAVYLCASSFSTDTQYFGPGTRLTVL.

This clonotype was picked up one time. The chain has TRBV27 and TRBJ1-4; unclear D gene. CDR3 length equals 16 residues. Trimming cost V 1 base and J 0 bases, with 9 bases left between them. Looked up from germline, CDR1 is MNHEY and CDR2 is SMNVEV (reference sequence). The CDR3 region is CASSLYGSPTNEKLFF. CDR3 sequence (DNA): TGTGCCAGCAGTTTATACGGCAGCCCAACTAATGAAAAACTGTTTTTT.

This clonotype was seen just once. The rearrangement joins TRBV20-1 to TRBJ1-1, with D hard to call. Germline CDR1 and CDR2: DFQATT and SNEGSKA (reference sequence). The CDR3 is 14 residues long. The ends were cut back, 3 bases at V and 0 bases at J, with 11 bases in the middle. The CDR3 bases are TGCAGTGCTAGGGCGGATTCCTTGAACACTGAAGCTTTCTTT. Encoded protein: CSARADSLNTEAFF.

The chain employs TRBV20-1 and TRBJ2-7; weak D call: TRBD1 (5 bases). Trimming cost V 0 bases and J 2 bases, with 14 bases left between them. In germline, CDR1 is DFQATT, CDR2 SNEGSKA (reference sequence). The CDR3 has 15 amino acids. In DNA form, the CDR3 reads TGCAGTGCTAGAGATCCCGACAGTTTTCCCTACGAGCAGTACGTC. This sequence encodes CSARDPDSFPYEQYV.

CDR3 sequence: CASTGRAGRGTDTQYF. In DNA, the CDR3 is TGTGCCAGCACTGGGCGGGCAGGACGGGGCACAGATACGCAGTATTTT. The chain is built from TRBV27 and TRBJ2-3; D might be TRBD2 (5 bases). The CDR3 is 16 amino acids. V was clipped by 7 bases and J by 1 base, with 18 bases between them. Germline CDR1 reads MNHEY; CDR2 reads SMNVEV (reference sequence).

The genes are TRBV28 and TRBJ2-7, with D possibly TRBD1 on 5 matching bases. Trimming removed 1 base from V and 2 bases from J, with 18 bases in between. This CDR3 spans 17 amino acids. CDR1 is MDHEN, CDR2 SYDVKM, per germline. CDR3 residues: CASSLSVRQPETYEQYV. The CDR3 DNA reads TGTGCCAGCAGTTTATCCGTACGACAGCCGGAAACCTACGAGCAGTACGTC.

The chain has TRBV10-3 and TRBJ1-1; the match to TRBD1 covers 7 bases. V was clipped by 4 bases and J by 0 bases; unmatched bases: 2. Germline CDR1 reads ENHRY; CDR2 reads SYGVKD. The CDR3 length is 14 residues. CDR3 residues: CAISVGQMNTEAFF. The DNA for the CDR3 is TGTGCCATCAGTGTGGGACAGATGAACACTGAAGCTTTCTTT.

The chain uses TRBV12-3 or TRBV12-4 and TRBJ2-1; D gene unclear. The V gene lost 5 bases and the J gene lost 0 bases, with 8 bases spanning the gap. The CDR3 has 14 amino acids. CDR3 nucleotide sequence: TGTGCCAGCAGTGGAAGGGCCTCCTACAATGAGCAGTTCTTC. Protein sequence: CASSGRASYNEQFF.

V gene TRBV3-1 combines with J gene TRBJ1-1; D gene uncertain. CDR3 length: 14 amino acids. The germline CDR1 and CDR2 sequences are LGHDT and YNNKEL (reference sequence). The V and J ends lost 4 bases and 5 bases respectively, with 14 bases between them. CDR3 nucleotide sequence: TGTGCCAGCAGCCCCACTCGGGGAGGGACTGAAGCTTTCTTT. It specifies CASSPTRGGTEAFF.

The chain combines TRBV6-5 with TRBJ2-3, with 7 bases fitting TRBD2. Germline-derived CDR1 and CDR2 are MNHEY and SVGAGI. CDR3 length: 15 amino acids. V gave up 0 bases and J gave up 2 bases; unmatched junction bases: 2. CDR3: CASSYSAGATDTQYF. CDR3 coding DNA: TGTGCCAGCAGTTACTCTGCGGGAGCCACAGATACGCAGTATTTT.

The V and J genes are TRBV29-1 and TRBJ2-5; 9 positions match TRBD1. The germline V gene has CDR1 SQVTM and CDR2 ANQGSEA. V lost 7 bases and J lost 4; bases outside the gene matches: 10. This CDR3 has 14 amino acids. The DNA for the CDR3 is TGCAGCGCCGAAGGACAGGGGAGGCCAGAGACCCAGTACTTC. It is translated as CSAEGQGRPETQYF. Using reference TRBV29-1 and TRBJ2-5 for the parts outside the CDR3, the full variable domain is SAVISQKPSRDICQRGTSLTIQCQVDSQVTMMFWYRQQPGQSLTLIATANQGSEATYESGFVIDKFPISRPNLTFSTLTVSNMSPEDSSIYLCSAEGQGRPETQYFGPGTRLLVL.

This clonotype was observed once. The chain has TRBV18 and TRBJ1-2, with D uncertain. The CDR3 runs to 15 residues. Trimming left V 1 base short and J 8 bases short, with 17 bases between. Germline values: CDR1 KGHSH, CDR2 LQKENI. The CDR3: CASSPQETPGRGYTF. The CDR3 nucleotides read TGTGCCAGCTCACCACAGGAAACCCCCGGACGGGGCTACACCTTC. The full variable domain, its missing parts supplied by reference TRBV18 and TRBJ1-2, is NAGVMQNPRHLVRRRGQEARLRCSPMKGHSHVYWYRQLPEEGLKFMVYLQKENIIDESGMPKERFSAEFPKEGPSILRIQQVVRGDSAAYFCASSPQETPGRGYTFGSGTRLTVV.